The clone carrying this T cell receptor beta chain has more than one count but fewer than ten. Antigen unknown. PCR was performed a second time for roughly 7 to 11 cycles using a sample-barcoded 5' primer and a J-beta primer mix. Paired-end reads containing CDR3 totaled no fewer than 3 million for each sample. Via MiXCR, TCRdb re-called the 5' RACE reads, giving one row per CDR3 protein. Of some 1.5 million distinct CDR3 sequences listed, roughly 28% are singletons. This record belongs to a study of blood T cells in healthy people across ages. Study-wide results and caveats: The CMV status of each donor remained undetermined, and this could have confounded shifts in expanded clonotypes.

Germline V CDR1 and CDR2: MNHEY, SMNVEV (reference sequence). Trimming took off 5 bases at V and 7 bases at J, with 12 bases between the two ends. The CDR3 runs to 13 residues. This chain joins TRBV27 and TRBJ2-4; possibly TRBD2 for D (6 bases). The sequence was obtained from a woman younger than 45 in good health. The sequencing sample was made of blood. CDR3 region: CASSAGRWNIQYF. In DNA form, the CDR3 reads TGTGCCAGCAGTGCGGGACGGTGGAACATTCAGTACTTC.